Detailed here is one T cell receptor (beta chain). The antigen it recognizes is unknown. No base quality information exists; no much larger clone differs at one position. The donors were healthy, HIV-negative adults with no recently reported acute infections or vaccinations. Only Caucasian adults living in Nashville, Tennessee, USA were represented among the donors. For unsorted samples, about 90 million PBMCs were counted, and genomic DNA was extracted using the QIAamp DNA Blood Mini kit. Blood was obtained by leukapheresis, after which PBMCs were separated by Ficoll-Histopaque density gradient centrifugation and cryopreserved in liquid nitrogen vapor phase. Using the deep immunoSEQ assay, TCR CDR3 regions were amplified from genomic DNA by multiplex PCR. Extracted genomic DNA from each cell subset was distributed evenly across all wells of several immunoSEQ 96-well plates, and each plate was treated as a replicate. For unsorted PBMC, approximately 310 ng genomic DNA, equal to about 30,000 T cell genomes, was loaded into each replicate PCR. Ten immunoSEQ deep assay plates were used to sequence the unsorted PBMC genomic DNA. The purified libraries were quantified using a Qubit 3.0 fluorometer, sized with a Bioanalyzer 2100, and then quantified again using the KAPA Library Quantification kit. Every immunoSEQ 96-well plate was sequenced on a dedicated single-read 150-cycle Illumina NextSeq 550 flow cell. Turning to the authors' computational methods: Because only junctional sequences without quality scores were contained in the immunoSEQ output, filtering matching that applied to full-length reads could not be performed. To assign V/J genes and CDR3, sequences were annotated using PyIR, a Python wrapper for IgBLAST v1.9, with IMGT germline references. Reads were filtered out if the reads had weak V/J assignments (E-value above 1e-6), no CDR3, stop codons, out-of-frame junctions, or ambiguous translated residues. V3J clonotypes were defined as sequences sharing the same inferred V gene, J gene, and CDR3 amino acid sequence. Percentage overlap between repertoires was computed as shared unique clonotypes divided by the size of the smaller repertoire. Richness of each repertoire was evaluated using RTK rarefaction, the Chao1 estimator, and Recon v2.1 estimates of unobserved clonotypes. Sourced from immuneACCESS, this table was stored by TCRdb with only in-frame sequences that have V and J called. A share of the clones is absent; for the studies checked, an unresolved V gene accounts for under half, and the remainder has no known explanation. From that table come the V and J calls and clone size; the DNA was used to work out D and trimming. The sample table holds around 500,000 clones, of which 75% to 85% were seen once. The top ten clonotypes cover about an eighth of the sample.

This entry comes from a study of shared clonotypes between healthy human individuals (TCRdb year 2020). Regarding the research as a whole: Three men and two women, aged 18 to 49 years, made up the cohort. Between about 0.85 and 9.5 billion PBMCs per donor were obtained by leukapheresis. To increase sequencing depth and limit assay-specific biases, different laboratories used diverse techniques to prepare libraries and sequence TCR repertoires. To estimate repertoire size and how much clonotypes are shared between individuals, the study performed deep sequencing of blood TCR repertoires from 4 to 6 healthy adults.

Paper-wide results and their limitations: The small number of donors limited the genetic and exposure-history diversity represented. Pairwise subsampling indicated that sequencing depth was expected to affect the degree of clonotype sharing among donors. Sampling was restricted to blood, and TCR repertoires in tissues likely differ from the TCR repertoires found in blood.

The sample comprised PBMCs. The origin of this receptor is a woman aged 40 to 49 in good health. Some clones in this sample may be carry-over from other donors' samples.

The CDR3 in this case is CASSLAFGDGTLDYNEQFF. The sequenced DNA is TGTGCCAGCAGCTTAGCTTTCGGGGATGGGACACTTGACTACAATGAGCAGTTCTTC. Recombination connected TRBV7-2 to TRBJ2-1; TRBD1 is a weak D gene call, 6 bases matching. There are 19 amino acids in the CDR3, from cysteine to phenylalanine inclusive. Solely the CDR3 DNA is kept, with 57 bases framed from the first base. CDR1 and CDR2 are read off the germline V gene as SGHTA and FQGNSA. A distance of 21 bases separates the germline ends of V and J, which lose 0 bases and 3 bases respectively.